This is a list of T cell receptor beta chains from one sample in a study of T cells in Graves' hyperthyroidism and ophthalmopathy. TCRdb re-analysed the multiplex PCR reads in MiXCR, keeping a single row per CDR3 protein. The data contain 450,000 to 650,000 distinct CDR3 sequences, over 12% of them seen just once; the ten biggest clones take up over 6%. Sequencing used blood. Receptors were obtained from a woman aged 18-30 years with Graves' ophthalmopathy. CDR3s include the opening cysteine and the closing phenylalanine or tryptophan. A D gene is named only where the DNA matches it firmly. Some rows mark clone size as missing; the rest say once, few, many or name a class of expanded clone.

d_call | j_call | clone_size | v_call | cdr3_nt | cdr3_aa
NA | TRBJ1-2 | NA | TRBV29-1 | TGCAGCGTTGTTTCGAGATATAACTATGGCTACACCTTC | CSVVSRYNYGYTF
NA | TRBJ1-4 | few | TRBV9 | TGTGCCAGCAGCGAGGGGGGGGGACGAAATGAAAAACTGTTTTTT | CASSEGGGRNEKLFF
TRBD2 | TRBJ2-1 | many | TRBV20-1 | TGCAGTGCTAGCCCTGGGACTGGAGGGAGGGGGCAGTTCTTC | CSASPGTGGRGQFF
NA | TRBJ2-7 | many | TRBV28 | TGTGCCAGCAGTTCCCGCCGGGGGGCGCGGGACGAGCAGTACTTC | CASSSRRGARDEQYF
TRBD2 | TRBJ2-7 | many | TRBV28 | TGTGCCAGCAGTTTCTGGCGGGAGTCACCCTACGAGCAGTACTTC | CASSFWRESPYEQYF
TRBD1 | TRBJ2-7 | NA | TRBV28 | TGTGCCAGCAGTCCAAGGACAGGGGGCGCAACGAACGAGCAGTACTTC | CASSPRTGGATNEQYF
TRBD1 | TRBJ2-7 | few | TRBV13 | TGTGCCAGCAGCCCCTCTGGGACAGGGGGCGACATCCCCTACGAGCAGTACTTC | CASSPSGTGGDIPYEQYF
NA | TRBJ2-7 | many | TRBV7-3 | TGTGCCAGCAGCCCAACCGGGACAAATTACGAGCAGTACTTC | CASSPTGTNYEQYF
NA | TRBJ2-3 | few | TRBV9 | TGTGCCATCGGCACAGATACGCAGTATTTT | CAIGTDTQYF
NA | TRBJ2-3 | many | TRBV11-2 | TGTGCCAGCAGCTTAGTAAGCCCAGATACGCAGTATTTT | CASSLVSPDTQYF
NA | TRBJ1-4 | many | TRBV29-1 | TGCAGCGTTGAGGCAGTGGGGGAAAAACTGTTTTTT | CSVEAVGEKLFF
TRBD1 | TRBJ2-7 | NA | TRBV12-3/TRBV12-4 | TGTGCCAGCACCCCTGAGGGGACAGATTCCTACGAGCAGTACTTC | CASTPEGTDSYEQYF
NA | TRBJ1-1 | many | TRBV12-3/TRBV12-4 | TGTGCCAGCAGCGCGCGGCACCTGAACACTGAAGCTTTCTTT | CASSARHLNTEAFF
NA | TRBJ2-5 | many | TRBV3-1 | TGTGCCAGCAGCCTAGACACTTCCCAAGAGACCCAGTACTTC | CASSLDTSQETQYF
NA | TRBJ2-1 | many | TRBV12-3/TRBV12-4 | TGTGCCAGCAGTTTACTCGCCCCTCAGGGGAGTGGGAATGAGCAGTTCTTC | CASSLLAPQGSGNEQFF
NA | TRBJ1-5 | NA | TRBV6-5 | TGTGCCAGCAGTTACGTCGTTCTGCGCCACCAGCCCCAGCATTTT | CASSYVVLRHQPQHF
TRBD2 | TRBJ2-1 | few | TRBV6-6 | TGTGCCAGCAGTTACTCCCGGGACTATAGTGAGCAGTTCTTC | CASSYSRDYSEQFF
NA | TRBJ1-6 | many | TRBV2 | TGTGCCAGCAGTGAACGGGGGGCCGGGTATAATTCACCCCTCCACTTT | CASSERGAGYNSPLHF
TRBD1 | TRBJ1-6 | many | TRBV20-1 | TGCAGTGCTAGAAGCAGGGGGTCCTATAATTCACCCCTCCACTTT | CSARSRGSYNSPLHF
TRBD2 | TRBJ2-7 | few | TRBV4-1 | TGCGCCAGCAGCCACCCCACTAGCGGGAGTCGGTACGAGCAGTACTTC | CASSHPTSGSRYEQYF
NA | TRBJ2-7 | few | TRBV6-1 | TGTGCCAGCAGTTACGCGGGCGTACCTCCAGACGAGCAGTACTTC | CASSYAGVPPDEQYF
NA | TRBJ2-7 | NA | TRBV13 | TGTGCCAGCAGCCCCGGGGGGCCCGGCTCCTACGAGCAGTACTTC | CASSPGGPGSYEQYF
NA | TRBJ1-1 | many | TRBV7-9 | TGTGCCAGCAGCTCTAAGCTTGAAGCTTTCTTT | CASSSKLEAFF
NA | TRBJ2-3 | NA | TRBV19 | TGTGCCAGTAGTATGACCCAGGGTGGGGAAGATACGCAGTATTTT | CASSMTQGGEDTQYF
NA | TRBJ1-3 | many | TRBV30 | TGTGCCTGGAGTGGAAACACCATATATTTT | CAWSGNTIYF
NA | TRBJ2-7 | many | TRBV15 | TGTGCCACCAGCAGAACCGGGAGATCAGCCTACGAGCAGTACTTC | CATSRTGRSAYEQYF
NA | TRBJ2-3 | many | TRBV7-9 | TGTGCCAGCAGGTTCTTAGCGGAGTCCTACACAGATACGCAGTATTTT | CASRFLAESYTDTQYF
TRBD1 | TRBJ2-5 | NA | TRBV2 | TGTGCCAGCAGTGCTGGGACAGGAGTCCAAGAGACCCAGTACTTC | CASSAGTGVQETQYF
NA | TRBJ2-7 | NA | TRBV6-1 | TGTGCCAGCAGACGCCGGGACCCCTTTGACGAGCAGTACTTC | CASRRRDPFDEQYF
NA | TRBJ1-2 | many | TRBV5-6 | TGTGCCAGCAGCTTGTACGGGGGAGGAGATGGCTACACCTTC | CASSLYGGGDGYTF
NA | TRBJ1-1 | once | TRBV18 | TGTGCCAGCTCACCAGGGTACCCCCGGACGGTCACTGAAGCTTTCTTT | CASSPGYPRTVTEAFF
TRBD2 | TRBJ2-3 | few | TRBV28 | TGTGCCAGCAGGGTGAGCGGGACCGATACGCAGTATTTT | CASRVSGTDTQYF
TRBD2 | TRBJ2-7 | many | TRBV6-5 | TGTGCCAGCAGTTACAATCTAGCGGGAGGGCTCTCCTACGAGCAGTACTTC | CASSYNLAGGLSYEQYF
NA | TRBJ2-2 | NA | TRBV20-1 | TGCAGTGCCGGACAGCCCACCGGGGAGCTGTTTTTT | CSAGQPTGELFF
TRBD1 | TRBJ1-1 | NA | TRBV4-1 | TGCGCCAGCAGCTCAGGGGGGGGACAGGGAAAGGGTATTGGAGCTTTCTTT | CASSSGGGQGKGIGAFF
NA | TRBJ1-2 | many | TRBV6-2/TRBV6-3 | TGTGCCAGCAACCAGGGAGGCGGCTACACCTTC | CASNQGGGYTF
NA | TRBJ2-3 | many | TRBV7-8 | TGTGCCAGCAGCTTTATCAGCGACGCCACAGATACGCAGTATTTT | CASSFISDATDTQYF
TRBD2 | TRBJ2-7 | many | TRBV28 | TGTGCCAGCAGTTTTATAGCGGGAGGGCCGGGCGAGCAGTACTTC | CASSFIAGGPGEQYF
NA | TRBJ2-1 | NA | TRBV2 | TGTGCCAGCAGAGTTGGTACGAGTAGAAAGCAGTTCTTC | CASRVGTSRKQFF
NA | TRBJ1-1 | many | TRBV18 | TGTGCCAGCTCACCACCGGCGGTCTTGAACACTGAAGCTTTCTTT | CASSPPAVLNTEAFF
TRBD2 | TRBJ2-1 | many | TRBV7-9 | TGTGCCAGCAGCCCATGGACTAGCGGGAACGATGAGCAGTTCTTC | CASSPWTSGNDEQFF
TRBD1 | TRBJ2-2 | NA | TRBV6-5 | TGTGCCAGCAGTTACTCGCAAGGGGGCCGAACCGGGGAGCTGTTTTTT | CASSYSQGGRTGELFF
NA | TRBJ2-1 | many | TRBV2 | TGTGCCAGCAGTGAAGCGCTTTCCTACAATGAGCAGTTCTTC | CASSEALSYNEQFF
NA | TRBJ1-1 | many | TRBV18 | TGTGCCAGCTCACCGGGAGGTCCGAACACTGAAGCTTTCTTT | CASSPGGPNTEAFF
NA | TRBJ1-1 | many | TRBV27 | TGTGCCAGCAGTCCATCGGGACGGATGAACACTGAAGCTTTCTTT | CASSPSGRMNTEAFF
NA | TRBJ2-2 | NA | TRBV4-1 | TGCGCCAGCAGCCAAGGTGACCGGGAAGGGCTGTTTTTT | CASSQGDREGLFF
NA | TRBJ1-1 | NA | TRBV19 | TGTGCCATCCAAAGGGGGGTCGAAGCTTTCTTT | CAIQRGVEAFF
NA | TRBJ1-2 | few | TRBV6-4 | TGTGCCAGCAGTGCCTCCGGTGCCGCCTATGGCTACACCTTC | CASSASGAAYGYTF
NA | TRBJ1-2 | NA | TRBV28 | TGTGCCAGCAGTTTAAGGGGCCCCCCCCATGGCTACACCTTC | CASSLRGPPHGYTF
TRBD2 | TRBJ2-1 | few | TRBV11-1 | TGTGCCAGCAGCTTACTAGCGGGAGGAGTGTGGGTGGGTGAGCAGTTCTTC | CASSLLAGGVWVGEQFF
NA | TRBJ1-1 | few | TRBV18 | TGTGCCAGCCCCCCGTCCGGGGCACGGGAGAACACTGAAGCTTTCTTT | CASPPSGARENTEAFF
NA | TRBJ1-4 | many | TRBV2 | TGTGCCAGCAGTGTAACCACCGCAACTAGTGAAAAACTGTTTTTT | CASSVTTATSEKLFF
NA | TRBJ1-1 | NA | TRBV6-5 | TGTGCCAGCAGTTACGGGGGAGGGGACACTGAAGCTTTCTTT | CASSYGGGDTEAFF
NA | TRBJ1-2 | few | TRBV5-6 | TGTGCCAGCAGCTTGGGGACCCGAGATGGCTACACCTTC | CASSLGTRDGYTF
NA | TRBJ2-6 | NA | TRBV14 | TGTGCCAGAGTCGTGGCGGGACGGGGGTCTGGGGCCAACGTCCTGACTTTC | CARVVAGRGSGANVLTF
NA | TRBJ1-2 | many | TRBV5-5 | TGTGCCAGCAGCCTTCGAGATGACTATGGCTACACCTTC | CASSLRDDYGYTF
NA | TRBJ2-5 | many | TRBV6-1 | TGTGCCAGCAGCTTTGCCTCGGGGGTGCAAGAGACCCAGTACTTC | CASSFASGVQETQYF